This T cell receptor beta chain was captured by sequencing in a study of stem cell transplantation in POMP-related autoinflammatory disease. Across the study: The study hypothesized thymoproteasome defects skew the TRB repertoire via impaired CD8+ selection.

Prominent immunodeficiency with autoinflammation defined PRAID. V shed 5 bases and J 2 bases; nucleotides not matched to a gene: 15. Germline CDR1 is LNHDA and CDR2 is SQIVND (reference sequence). The CDR3 consists of 18 residues. Findings and caveats of the study: Patients with PRAID showed a restricted number of unique TRB V-J gene pairings. PRAID patients trended toward lower TRB diversity and higher clonality in all analyzed T-cell subsets.

Profiled with immunoSEQ multiplex PCR; TCRdb holds only in-frame clones, not every one. Here the sample spans approximately 30,000 clones, around 88% being singletons. A word on this clone: As yet, its antigen is unknown.

This material consisted of CD4+ T cells from PBMCs, taken before stem cell transplantation. The gene calls are TRBV19 and TRBJ1-5, with 7 nucleotides matching TRBD1. This sequence originates from a human donor with POMP-related autoinflammation and immune dysregulation (PRAID). CDR3 nucleotides: TGTGCCAGTAGTCCCTTTGGACAGGTTATTACGGGCAATCAGCCCCAGCATTTT. Protein sequence: CASSPFGQVITGNQPQHF.